The 5 T cell receptor beta chains below come from one sample, sequenced in a study of blood T cell repertoires in COVID-19 (TCRdb year 2020). The library was produced with the immunoSEQ multiplex PCR assay. Here the immuneACCESS table is served through TCRdb, limited to in-frame sequences with V and J called. Missing clones are a known gap in these copies; in checked studies unresolved V genes cover under half, and the rest lacks a known reason. In this sample the table shows approximately 160,000 clones, roughly 73% of which occur a single time. Around 2.7% of the sample rests with the top ten. The sample comprised peripheral blood. These receptors all come from a man between 65 and 85 years old with acute or convalescent COVID-19.

CDR3 in DNA: TGCGCCAGCAGCGGAACGGGACAGGGGAACTATGGCTACACCTTC. Residues: CASSGTGQGNYGYTF. V is TRBV5-1 and J is TRBJ1-2; TRBD1 aligns across 10 bases. Germline V gene lookup returns CDR1 SGHRS and CDR2 YFSETQ. This CDR3 spans 15 amino acids. The V segment lost 4 bases and the J segment 2 bases; nucleotides outside the gene matches: 5.

The chain employs TRBV5-4 and TRBJ2-7; TRBD2 agrees at 7 bases. V shed 0 bases and J 3 bases; nucleotides not matched to a gene: 6. This CDR3 region has 15 residues. Germline V lookup: CDR1 SGHNT, CDR2 YYREEE (reference sequence). The CDR3 nucleotides are TGTGCCAGCAGCTTGGCAGGACTAGAACACTACGAGCAGTACTTC. Translated: CASSLAGLEHYEQYF.

V and J are TRBV3-1 (or the pseudogene TRBV3-2) and TRBJ2-1; TRBD1 matches at 10 bases. Germline CDR1 LGHDT, CDR2 YNNKEL (reference sequence). Germline trimming cut 6 bases from V and 5 bases from J; bases unmatched to any gene: 7. This CDR3 is 15 amino acids long. In DNA, the CDR3 is TGTGCCAGCAGTTTTCCGGGACAGGGGCACAATGAGCAGTTCTTC. Its translation is CASSFPGQGHNEQFF.

The rearrangement joins TRBV6-5 to TRBJ2-7, with TRBD2 matching over 7 bases. Germline CDR1 and CDR2: MNHEY and SVGAGI. The CDR3 has 14 amino acids. After removal of 5 bases from V and 3 bases from J, the junction contained 7 bases not matched to a gene. The CDR3 region has the DNA TGTGCCAGCAGTCCCTTCCGGGGGGACTACGAGCAGTACTTC. Its translation is CASSPFRGDYEQYF.

The V gene is TRBV5-5, the J gene TRBJ2-5; the D gene is possibly TRBD1 (6 bases). The CDR3 totals 13 residues. Looked up from germline, CDR1 is SGHKS and CDR2 is YYEKEE (reference sequence). V lost 3 bases and J 5 bases, leaving 11 bases between the germline ends. DNA for the CDR3: TGTGCCAGCAGCTGGCAGGGGTGGGAGACCCAGTACTTC. It codes for CASSWQGWETQYF. The full variable domain, rest sourced from reference TRBV5-5 and TRBJ2-5, is DAGVTQSPTHLIKTRGQQVTLRCSPISGHKSVSWYQQVLGQGPQFIFQYYEKEERGRGNFPDRFSARQFPNYSSELNVNALLLGDSALYLCASSWQGWETQYFGPGTRLLVL.